This TCR beta chain derives from a study of blood T cell repertoires in COVID-19. Turning to the study itself: The United States, Italy and Spain provided the acute and convalescent COVID-19 samples. T cells, B-cell-depleted T cells, or PBMCs supplied cDNA or gDNA.

Original methodology: The authors estimated nucleated cell counts from reference gene primer amplification. Measured with immunoSEQ multiplex PCR; TCRdb has only the in-frame clones, and not every one. D and trimming were read from the DNA, whereas the V and J calls and clone size are those reported in that table. Of roughly 200,000 clones listed, about nine tenths are singletons. The trim removed 2 bases at V and 0 bases at J, leaving 12 bases unmatched. CDR1 is KGHSH, CDR2 LQKENI, per germline. This CDR3 comprises 18 residues. This clone was observed a single time. Source material: peripheral blood. The chain is built from TRBV18 and TRBJ2-5, with 7 bases matching TRBD1. The receptor's source is an elderly man with acute or convalescent COVID-19. The CDR3 sequence: CASSPANYRGTNQETQYF. The CDR3 nucleotides are TGTGCCAGCTCACCAGCTAATTACAGGGGAACAAACCAAGAGACCCAGTACTTC.